This T cell receptor beta chain derives from a study of blood T cell repertoires in COVID-19. As for the study in general: The origin of the acute and convalescent COVID-19 samples was the United States, Italy and Spain. From T cells, B-cell-depleted T cells, or PBMCs came the material, which was cDNA or gDNA.

In the source study's methods: Nucleated cell number was recorded as an estimate derived from reference gene primer amplification. Produced via immunoSEQ multiplex PCR; TCRdb's table is partial and in-frame only. The D gene and trimming were derived from the DNA, and the V and J assignments and clone size from that table. This sample has 330,000 or so clones, with 80% to 90% found just once. The CDR3 is 14 amino acids. The germline V gene has CDR1 LNHDA and CDR2 SQIVND (reference sequence). Trimming took 8 bases from V and 2 from J; bases not matched to a gene: 8. Material: PBMCs or T cells enriched from blood (not recorded which). The chain links TRBV19 to TRBJ1-1, with 7 bases aligning to TRBD1. This receptor was identified in a middle-aged man in a cohort exposed to, infected with or recovered from COVID-19 (not recorded which). The CDR3 loop is CASSIGTVNTEAFF. The CDR3 DNA sequence: TGTGCCAGTTCTATAGGGACAGTCAACACTGAAGCTTTCTTT.